The rows below give T cell receptor beta chains drawn from one sample of a study of cytomegalovirus exposure and HLA in healthy donors. The repertoire was sequenced with immunoSEQ multiplex PCR; TCRdb's copy has only in-frame clones and lacks some. The table has around 150,000 clones, approximately 80% seen once. Sequenced: PBMCs. All receptors come from a man in his thirties or forties in good health and CMV-seronegative. Each CDR3 is given with its conserved first and last residue. A D gene is named only where the DNA matches it firmly.

V	J	D	DNA	CDR3
TRBV11-3	TRBJ2-2	TRBD2	TGTGCCAGCAGCTTAGATCATGCGGGAGGCTACACCGGGGAGCTGTTTTTT	CASSLDHAGGYTGELFF
TRBV5-1	TRBJ2-5	-	TGCGCCAGCAGCGGCGGGACAGTCCAAGAGACCCAGTACTTC	CASSGGTVQETQYF
TRBV7-7	TRBJ2-5	-	TGTGCCAGCAGCTTGAGCCGGGGAATCCAAGAGACCCAGCACTTC	CASSLSRGIQETQHF
TRBV10-3	TRBJ1-5	-	TGTGCCATCAGTGTTCCCGGGGATCAGCCCCAGCATTTT	CAISVPGDQPQHF
TRBV4-3	TRBJ2-7	-	TGCGCCAGCAGCCAAGAAGGAGGGAGTCAGGCCTACGAGCAGTACTTC	CASSQEGGSQAYEQYF
TRBV10-3	TRBJ1-2	-	TGTGCCATCAGTACCGGGACTGAAACTAACTATGGCTACACCTTC	CAISTGTETNYGYTF
TRBV9	TRBJ1-4	TRBD1	TGTGCCAGCAGCGTAACAGGGGGGGCTAATGAAAAACTGTTTTTT	CASSVTGGANEKLFF
TRBV23-1	TRBJ2-7	TRBD1	TGCGCCAGCAGCCCATCTCTTAGGGACAGGGCTAGCTCCTACGAGCAGTACTTC	CASSPSLRDRASSYEQYF
TRBV19	TRBJ2-7	TRBD2	TGTGCCGCCGCGGGAGCCCCCTACGAGCAGTACTTC	CAAAGAPYEQYF
TRBV27	TRBJ2-1	-	TGTGCCAGCAGTTTAAGGGCAGGGACTAATGAGCAGTTCTTC	CASSLRAGTNEQFF
TRBV6-6	TRBJ1-4	-	TGTGCCAGCAGTTCACAGGGCCTTCTGTTTTTT	CASSSQGLLFF
TRBV5-6	TRBJ1-2	TRBD1	TGTGCCAGCAGCTTCCGGACAGGGGTGGTACGCGGCTACACCTTC	CASSFRTGVVRGYTF
TRBV28	TRBJ2-4	-	TGTGCCGGCAGCCCGGACATCCGCATTCAGTACTTC	CAGSPDIRIQYF
TRBV11-2	TRBJ2-2	TRBD2	TGTGCCAGCAGCCCTAGTGGGCTAGCGGGAAACACCGGGGAGCTGTTTTTT	CASSPSGLAGNTGELFF
TRBV19	TRBJ2-7	TRBD1	TGTGCCAGTAGTATAGATGACAGGGTAAACGAGCAGTACTTC	CASSIDDRVNEQYF